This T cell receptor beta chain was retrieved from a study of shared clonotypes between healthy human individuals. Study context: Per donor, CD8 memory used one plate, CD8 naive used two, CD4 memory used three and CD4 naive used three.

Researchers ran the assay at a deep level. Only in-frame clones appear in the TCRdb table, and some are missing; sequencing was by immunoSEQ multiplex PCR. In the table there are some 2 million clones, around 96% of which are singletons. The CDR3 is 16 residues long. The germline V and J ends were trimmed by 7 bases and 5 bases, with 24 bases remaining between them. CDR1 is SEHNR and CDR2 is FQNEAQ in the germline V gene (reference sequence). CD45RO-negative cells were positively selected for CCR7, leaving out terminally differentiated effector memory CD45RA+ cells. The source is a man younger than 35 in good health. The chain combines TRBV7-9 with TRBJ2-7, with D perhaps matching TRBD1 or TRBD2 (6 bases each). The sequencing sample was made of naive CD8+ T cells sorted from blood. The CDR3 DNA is TGTGCCAGCACCCAGGGGTCTGAGGGGGGATTGAACGAGCAGTACTTC. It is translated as CASTQGSEGGLNEQYF. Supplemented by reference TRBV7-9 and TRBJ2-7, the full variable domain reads DTGVSQNPRHKITKRGQNVTFRCDPISEHNRLYWYRQTLGQGPEFLTYFQNEAQLEKSRLLSDRFSAERPKGSFSTLEIQRTEQGDSAMYLCASTQGSEGGLNEQYFGPGTRLTVT.